One and the same sample provided the 18 T cell receptor beta chains below, sequenced in a study of OX40 agonist ivuxolimab in advanced cancers. Produced via immunoSEQ multiplex PCR; TCRdb's table is partial and in-frame only. The sample yields tens of thousands of clones, 80% seen once. The material was CD4+ or CD8+ T cells sorted from blood, obtained in a trial of the OX40 agonist ivuxolimab. The receptors were sampled from an adult with an advanced solid tumor such as melanoma, head and neck, liver or kidney cancer.

V is TRBV7-9 and J is TRBJ2-5; TRBD2 agrees at 11 bases. The CDR3 covers 15 residues. V lost 5 bases to trimming and J lost 3 bases; unmatched junction nucleotides: 5. Looked up from germline, CDR1 is SEHNR and CDR2 is FQNEAQ (reference sequence). CDR3 loop: CASSRLAGMKETQYF. The CDR3 DNA follows: TGTGCCAGCAGCAGACTAGCGGGGATGAAAGAGACCCAGTACTTC. Full variable domain (rest looked up from reference TRBV7-9 and TRBJ2-5): DTGVSQNPRHKITKRGQNVTFRCDPISEHNRLYWYRQTLGQGPEFLTYFQNEAQLEKSRLLSDRFSAERPKGSFSTLEIQRTEQGDSAMYLCASSRLAGMKETQYFGPGTRLLVL.

The chain couples TRBV5-8 to TRBJ2-7, with 9 bases lining up with TRBD1. J gave up 4 bases and V 4 bases, and 6 bases lay outside the gene matches. CDR1 is SGHTS, CDR2 YDEGEE, per germline. The CDR3 has 14 residues. DNA of the CDR3: TGTGCCAGCAGCGGGACAGGGACCCTTTACGAGCAGTACTTC. It yields the protein CASSGTGTLYEQYF.

The V call is TRBV4-1, the J call TRBJ2-1, with 14 bases identical to TRBD2. Germline values: CDR1 MGHRA, CDR2 YSYEKL. J was trimmed by 5 bases and V by 1 base; bases with no gene match: 7. The CDR3 runs to 18 residues. This CDR3 reads CASSQVDLGLAGDNEQFF. Written as DNA, the CDR3 is TGCGCCAGCAGCCAAGTTGATCTGGGACTAGCGGGAGACAATGAGCAGTTCTTC.

V and J are TRBV14 and TRBJ2-1; D unresolved. The CDR3 extends over 16 amino acids. Germline lookup yields CDR1 SGHDN and CDR2 FVKESK. V dropped 1 base and J dropped 4 bases, with 14 bases sitting between them. The CDR3 is CASSQGDRAWYNEQFF. In DNA, the CDR3 is TGTGCCAGCAGCCAAGGGGATCGGGCTTGGTACAATGAGCAGTTCTTC.

The chain recombines TRBV19 with TRBJ1-3; D is unresolved. V was shortened by 7 bases and J by 0 bases, with 7 bases between the two germline ends. The CDR3 is 13 residues long. From germline, CDR1 is LNHDA and CDR2 SQIVND (reference sequence). The CDR3 spells CASKPSSGNTIYF. The CDR3 region has the DNA TGTGCCAGTAAACCGAGCTCTGGAAACACCATATATTTT.

This clone was detected once. In DNA form, the CDR3 reads TGTGCCACCAGCGACCGACAGGGGGCGAATGGCTACACCTTC. Translating gives CATSDRQGANGYTF. The chain uses TRBV15 and TRBJ1-2; the match to TRBD1 covers 10 bases. CDR1 is LNHNV, CDR2 YYDKDF, per germline (reference sequence). The CDR3 covers 14 residues. Trimming removed 5 bases from V and 6 bases from J; junction bases left unmatched: 6. The variable domain in full, with the rest retrieved from reference TRBV15 and TRBJ1-2, is DAMVIQNPRYQVTQFGKPVTLSCSQTLNHNVMYWYQQKSSQAPKLLFHYYDKDFNNEADTPDNFQSRRPNTSFCFLDIRSPGLGDTAMYLCATSDRQGANGYTFGSGTRLTVV.

The chain has TRBV4-3 and TRBJ1-1; 7 nucleotides align to TRBD1. The CDR3 extends over 14 amino acids. V lost 6 bases, J lost 5 bases, and 9 bases stayed unmatched. The germline V gene encodes CDR1 LGHNA and CDR2 YSLEER. CDR3 sequence reads: CASRRGQERTEAFF. The CDR3 nucleotides read TGCGCCAGCAGACGCGGACAGGAACGGACTGAAGCTTTCTTT.

This clone was observed a single time. The rearrangement uses TRBV15 and TRBJ1-1, with D perhaps matching TRBD1 (5 bases). The CDR3 runs 14 residues. V lost 0 bases to trimming and J lost 8 bases, with 13 bases between them. Germline assignment: CDR1 LNHNV and CDR2 YYDKDF (reference sequence). CDR3 amino acids: CATSRERTTEEAFF. In nucleotides, the CDR3 is TGTGCCACCAGCAGAGAGCGGACAACGGAAGAAGCTTTCTTT. Filled out from reference TRBV15 and TRBJ1-1, the complete variable domain reads DAMVIQNPRYQVTQFGKPVTLSCSQTLNHNVMYWYQQKSSQAPKLLFHYYDKDFNNEADTPDNFQSRRPNTSFCFLDIRSPGLGDTAMYLCATSRERTTEEAFFGQGTRLTVV.

This clone occurred a few times. The V call is TRBV4-3, the J call TRBJ1-5; possible D gene TRBD1, 5 bases. This CDR3 has 16 residues. V was clipped by 4 bases and J by 0 bases, with 13 bases between them. The germline V gene encodes CDR1 LGHNA and CDR2 YSLEER. Written as DNA, the CDR3 is TGCGCCAGCAGCCTTACTACGGGGGATAGCAATCAGCCCCAGCATTTT. This encodes CASSLTTGDSNQPQHF.

V and J are TRBV7-8 and TRBJ2-2; D is undetermined. The V gene lost 6 bases and the J gene lost 6 bases, with 14 bases spanning the gap. The germline V gene encodes CDR1 SGHVS and CDR2 FQNEAQ. The CDR3 runs 14 residues. The CDR3 DNA follows: TGTGCCAGCAGTCAAGACCGGTGGTCCGGGGAGCTGTTTTTT. It codes for CASSQDRWSGELFF.

The CDR3 region is CASSQTGALGETQYF. In nucleotides, the CDR3 is TGTGCCAGTAGTCAGACAGGAGCCCTTGGGGAGACCCAGTACTTC. This rearrangement joins TRBV19 to TRBJ2-5, with D perhaps TRBD1 (6 bases). Trimming left V 5 bases short and J 5 bases short, with 18 bases between. The CDR3 totals 15 residues. The germline V gene encodes CDR1 LNHDA and CDR2 SQIVND (reference sequence). Full variable domain (remainder filled in from reference TRBV19 and TRBJ2-5): DGGITQSPKYLFRKEGQNVTLSCEQNLNHDAMYWYRQDPGQGLRLIYYSQIVNDFQKGDIAEGYSVSREKKESFPLTVTSAQKNPTAFYLCASSQTGALGETQYFGPGTRLLVL.

V is TRBV6-6 and J is TRBJ1-4, with D possibly matching TRBD1 (5 bases). V was clipped by 5 bases and J by 4 bases, with 11 bases between them. This CDR3 has 14 amino acids. Looked up from germline, CDR1 is MNHNY and CDR2 is SVGAGI (reference sequence). CDR3: CASSPGRSNEKLFF. In DNA form, the CDR3 reads TGTGCCAGCAGTCCGGGACGGAGTAATGAAAAACTGTTTTTT.

This sequence joins TRBV7-9 and TRBJ2-2; D remains ambiguous. Per the germline V gene, CDR1 is SEHNR and CDR2 is FQNEAQ (reference sequence). Trimming removed 1 base from V and 6 bases from J, with 12 bases in between. The CDR3 runs 15 residues. As DNA, the CDR3 is TGTGCCAGCAGCTTAGGTCGGTCTTCGGCCGGGGAGCTGTTTTTT. Its protein product is CASSLGRSSAGELFF.

This rearrangement joins TRBV9 to TRBJ2-3; 9 positions agree with TRBD1. This CDR3 region has 19 residues. J lost 1 base, V lost 4 bases, and 16 bases had no gene match. Germline loops: CDR1 SGDLS, CDR2 YYNGEE. In DNA form, the CDR3 reads TGTGCCAGCAGCCCCCGACTCCCGGGACAGGGTTTCGGCACAGATACGCAGTATTTT. Translated: CASSPRLPGQGFGTDTQYF.

J is TRBJ2-3 and V is TRBV10-3; 7 positions agree with TRBD1. Per germline, CDR1 ENHRY and CDR2 SYGVKD. Trimming at V came to 0 bases and at J to 3 bases, leaving 6 bases not matched to a gene. The CDR3 covers 16 residues. The CDR3 here is CAISESKGAGTDTQYF. The CDR3 region has the DNA TGTGCCATCAGTGAGTCGAAGGGGGCGGGTACAGATACGCAGTATTTT.

In this sample, this clone turned up a few times. The chain couples TRBV7-2 to TRBJ2-4, with no clear D. V shed 5 bases and J shed 0 bases, with 2 bases lying between them. Germline V gives CDR1 SGHTA, CDR2 FQGNSA. This CDR3 contains 12 residues. The CDR3 DNA reads as TGTGCCAGCAGCCCAGCCAAAAACATTCAGTACTTC. Translating it yields CASSPAKNIQYF. The full variable domain, completed using reference TRBV7-2 and TRBJ2-4, is GAGVSQSPSNKVTEKGKDVELRCDPISGHTALYWYRQSLGQGLEFLIYFQGNSAPDKSGLPSDRFSAERTGGSVSTLTIQRTQQEDSAVYLCASSPAKNIQYFGAGTRLSVL.

This clone was counted a single time. The chain joins TRBV28 to TRBJ2-7; D assignment may be TRBD1 or TRBD2 (5 bases each). The CDR3 length is 12 residues. Germline CDR1 MDHEN, CDR2 SYDVKM. The ends were cut back, 6 bases at V and 4 bases at J, with 10 bases in the middle. The CDR3: CASSRDDYEQYF. CDR3 DNA: TGTGCCAGCAGCCGGGACGATTACGAGCAGTACTTC.

V is TRBV25-1 and J is TRBJ2-1; D is perhaps TRBD1 (6 bases). The CDR3 loop spans 16 amino acids. Looked up from germline, CDR1 is MGHDK and CDR2 is SYGVNS. Trimming took 6 bases from V and 3 from J, leaving 18 bases between them. The CDR3 is CASSPISGRGYNEQFF. The DNA for the CDR3 is TGTGCCAGCAGCCCCATATCAGGCAGGGGCTACAATGAGCAGTTCTTC.